This T cell receptor beta chain was recovered during a study of shared T cell receptors in the human thymus. Germline V gene data show CDR1 as MNHNS and CDR2 as SASEGT. Trimming removed 2 bases from V and 3 bases from J; junction bases left unmatched: 11. CDR3 size: 17 residues. Assay used: immunoSEQ multiplex PCR; TCRdb lists only in-frame clones, some missing. Here the sample spans about 610,000 clones, 88% being singletons. This sample also appeared in a second study, on human thymus T cells. From that second work: An apparent bias in V and J gene usage was seen in thymic and blood repertoires. Related studies noted strongly shared thymic repertoires across unrelated people.

The origin of this receptor is a boy under two years old with a congenital heart defect. The source material was thymocytes. The rearrangement links TRBV6-1 to TRBJ1-2, with 8 bases that match TRBD1. CDR3 coding DNA: TGTGCCAGCAGTGAAAGCGACAGGGGTCTTTTGGACTATGGCTACACCTTC. Protein product: CASSESDRGLLDYGYTF.